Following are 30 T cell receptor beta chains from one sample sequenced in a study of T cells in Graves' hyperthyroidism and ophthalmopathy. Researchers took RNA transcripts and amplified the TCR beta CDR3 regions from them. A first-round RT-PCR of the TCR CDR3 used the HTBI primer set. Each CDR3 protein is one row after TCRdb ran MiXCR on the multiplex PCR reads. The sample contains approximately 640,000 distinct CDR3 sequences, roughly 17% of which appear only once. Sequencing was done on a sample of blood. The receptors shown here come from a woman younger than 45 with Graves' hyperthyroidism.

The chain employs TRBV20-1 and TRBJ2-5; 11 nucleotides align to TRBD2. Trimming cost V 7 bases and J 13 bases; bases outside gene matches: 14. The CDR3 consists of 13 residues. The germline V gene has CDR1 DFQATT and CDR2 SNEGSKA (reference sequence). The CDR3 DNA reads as TGCAGTGAAGGGACTAGCGGAGTCTGGGGTTTGTACTTC. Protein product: CSEGTSGVWGLYF.

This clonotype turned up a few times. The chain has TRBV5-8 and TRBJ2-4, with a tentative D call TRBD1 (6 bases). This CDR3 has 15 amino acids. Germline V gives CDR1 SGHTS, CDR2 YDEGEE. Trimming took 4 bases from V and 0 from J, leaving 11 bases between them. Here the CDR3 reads CASSHPGEAKNIQYF. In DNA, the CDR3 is TGTGCCAGCAGCCACCCAGGGGAAGCCAAAAACATTCAGTACTTC.

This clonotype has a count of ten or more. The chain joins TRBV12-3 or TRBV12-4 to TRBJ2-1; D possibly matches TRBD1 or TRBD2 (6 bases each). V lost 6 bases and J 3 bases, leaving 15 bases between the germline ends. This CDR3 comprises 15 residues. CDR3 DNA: TGTGCCAGCAGGCCCCGGGGGCGTCTCTACAATGAGCAGTTCTTC. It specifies CASRPRGRLYNEQFF.

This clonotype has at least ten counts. The CDR3 here is CASSYRGGTDTQYF. In DNA form, the CDR3 reads TGTGCCAGCAGCTACAGGGGCGGAACAGATACGCAGTATTTT. The rearrangement links TRBV7-3 to TRBJ2-3; the match to TRBD1 covers 7 bases. Germline CDR1 reads SGHTA; CDR2 reads FQGTGA. This CDR3 has 14 amino acids. After removal of 4 bases from V and 3 bases from J, the junction contained 4 bases not matched to a gene. Combining the CDR3 with reference TRBV7-3 and TRBJ2-3 gives the whole variable domain GAGVSQTPSNKVTEKGKYVELRCDPISGHTALYWYRQSLGQGPEFLIYFQGTGAADDSGLPNDRFFAVRPEGSVSTLKIQRTERGDSAVYLCASSYRGGTDTQYFGPGTRLTVL.

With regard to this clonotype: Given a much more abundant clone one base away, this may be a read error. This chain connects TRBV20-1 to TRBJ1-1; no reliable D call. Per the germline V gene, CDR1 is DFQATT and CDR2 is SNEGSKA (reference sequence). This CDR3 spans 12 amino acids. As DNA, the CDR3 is TGCAGTGCTAGAATTGGGAGCACTGGAGCTTTCTTT. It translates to CSARIGSTGAFF.

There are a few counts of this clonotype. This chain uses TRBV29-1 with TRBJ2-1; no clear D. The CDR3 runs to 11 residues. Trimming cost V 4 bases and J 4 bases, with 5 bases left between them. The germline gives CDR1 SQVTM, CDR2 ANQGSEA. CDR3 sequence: CSVAAYNEQFF. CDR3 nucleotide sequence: TGCAGCGTTGCGGCTTACAATGAGCAGTTCTTC.

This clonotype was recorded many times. As DNA, the CDR3 is TGCAGTGCTAGAGAACCGGGGGGGGAAGATGGCTACACCTTC. Protein sequence: CSAREPGGEDGYTF. V is TRBV20-1 and J is TRBJ1-2, with a weak D call TRBD1 (5 bases). With 0 bases removed from V and 6 bases from J, the gap between germline ends came to 14 bases. The CDR3 extends over 14 amino acids. Germline V gene sequence: CDR1 DFQATT, CDR2 SNEGSKA (reference sequence).

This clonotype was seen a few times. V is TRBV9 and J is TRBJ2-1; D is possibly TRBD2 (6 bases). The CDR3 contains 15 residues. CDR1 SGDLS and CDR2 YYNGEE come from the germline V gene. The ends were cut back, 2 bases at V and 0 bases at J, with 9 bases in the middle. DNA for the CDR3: TGTGCCAGCAGCGTTTACGGGAGCTCCTACAATGAGCAGTTCTTC. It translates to CASSVYGSSYNEQFF.

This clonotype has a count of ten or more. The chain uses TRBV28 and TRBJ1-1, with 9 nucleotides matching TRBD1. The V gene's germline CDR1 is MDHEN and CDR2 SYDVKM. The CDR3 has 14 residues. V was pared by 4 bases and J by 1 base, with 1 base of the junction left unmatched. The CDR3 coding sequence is TGTGCCAGCAGTTGGACAGGGGCGAACACTGAAGCTTTCTTT. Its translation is CASSWTGANTEAFF.

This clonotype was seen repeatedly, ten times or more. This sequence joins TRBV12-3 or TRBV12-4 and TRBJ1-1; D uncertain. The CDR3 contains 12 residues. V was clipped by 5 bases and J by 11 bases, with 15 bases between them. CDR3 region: CASSQTSGYAFF. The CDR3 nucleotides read TGTGCCAGCAGTCAAACCTCGGGGTACGCTTTCTTT.

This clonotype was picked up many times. The CDR3 reads CASSLMGGNYGYTF. In DNA form, the CDR3 reads TGTGCCAGCAGCTTAATGGGGGGAAACTATGGCTACACCTTC. V usage is TRBV7-2 and J usage is TRBJ1-2; D may be TRBD1 (5 bases). Germline-derived CDR1 and CDR2 are SGHTA and FQGNSA. The CDR3 loop spans 14 amino acids. V gave up 2 bases and J gave up 2 bases, with 9 bases separating them.

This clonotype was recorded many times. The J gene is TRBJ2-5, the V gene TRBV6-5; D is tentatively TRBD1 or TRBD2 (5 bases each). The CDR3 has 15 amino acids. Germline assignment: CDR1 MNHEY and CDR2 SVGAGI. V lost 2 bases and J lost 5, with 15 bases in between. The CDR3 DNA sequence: TGTGCCAGCAGTTACCTTGGTTTTGGGGGTGAGACCCAGTACTTC. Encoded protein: CASSYLGFGGETQYF.

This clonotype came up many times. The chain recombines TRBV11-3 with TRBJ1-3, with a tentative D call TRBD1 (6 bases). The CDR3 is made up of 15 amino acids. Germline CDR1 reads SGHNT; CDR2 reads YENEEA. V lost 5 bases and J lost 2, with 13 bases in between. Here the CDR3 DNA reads TGTGCCAGCAGCGTACAGGGTCCTACTGGAAACACCATATATTTT. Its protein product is CASSVQGPTGNTIYF. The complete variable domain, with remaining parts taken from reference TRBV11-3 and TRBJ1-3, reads EAGVVQSPRYKIIEKKQPVAFWCNPISGHNTLYWYLQNLGQGPELLIRYENEEAVDDSQLPKDRFSAERLKGVDSTLKIQPAELGDSAVYLCASSVQGPTGNTIYFGEGSWLTVV.

For the CDR3, the DNA is TGCAGTGCTGAATACGGGACTAGCGGCAATGAGCAGTTCTTC. As protein: CSAEYGTSGNEQFF. This chain joins TRBV20-1 and TRBJ2-1, with 11 bases aligning to TRBD2. J gave up 6 bases and V 5 bases, and 6 bases lay outside the gene matches. CDR1 is DFQATT and CDR2 is SNEGSKA in the germline V gene (reference sequence). CDR3 length equals 14 residues.

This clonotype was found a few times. CDR3 sequence (DNA): TGTGCCAGCAGTCGGCGAGGGGGAGGAAAGGACTATGGCTACACCTTC. This sequence encodes CASSRRGGGKDYGYTF. The V call is TRBV11-3, the J call TRBJ1-2; weak D call: TRBD1 (6 bases). CDR3 length equals 16 residues. The V gene's germline CDR1 is SGHNT and CDR2 YENEEA. Trimming left V 6 bases short and J 3 bases short, with 20 bases between.

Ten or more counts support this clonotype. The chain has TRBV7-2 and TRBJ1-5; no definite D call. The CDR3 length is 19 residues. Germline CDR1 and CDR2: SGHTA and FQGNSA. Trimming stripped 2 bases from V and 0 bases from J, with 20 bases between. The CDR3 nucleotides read TGTGCCAGCAGCTTAATCAGTGTCGCCAACGGCATTAGCAATCAGCCCCAGCATTTT. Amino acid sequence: CASSLISVANGISNQPQHF.

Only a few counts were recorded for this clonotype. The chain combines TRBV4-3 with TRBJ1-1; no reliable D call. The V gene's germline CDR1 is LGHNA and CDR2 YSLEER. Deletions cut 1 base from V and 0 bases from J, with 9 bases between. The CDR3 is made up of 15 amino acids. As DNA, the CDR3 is TGCGCCAGCAGCCAAGTTTTTCAGATGAACACTGAAGCTTTCTTT. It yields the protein CASSQVFQMNTEAFF.

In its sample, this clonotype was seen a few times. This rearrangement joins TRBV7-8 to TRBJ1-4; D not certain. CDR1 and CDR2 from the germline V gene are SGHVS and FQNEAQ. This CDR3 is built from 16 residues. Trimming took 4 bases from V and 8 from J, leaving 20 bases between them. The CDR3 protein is CASSYDPAGRPEKLFF. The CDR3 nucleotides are TGTGCCAGCAGCTACGACCCCGCCGGCAGGCCCGAAAAACTGTTTTTT.

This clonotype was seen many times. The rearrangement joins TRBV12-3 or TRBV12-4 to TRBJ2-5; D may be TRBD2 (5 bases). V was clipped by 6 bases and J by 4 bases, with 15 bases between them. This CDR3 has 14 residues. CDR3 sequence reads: CASSPTSRSETQYF. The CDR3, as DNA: TGTGCCAGCAGCCCAACTAGTAGATCAGAGACCCAGTACTTC.

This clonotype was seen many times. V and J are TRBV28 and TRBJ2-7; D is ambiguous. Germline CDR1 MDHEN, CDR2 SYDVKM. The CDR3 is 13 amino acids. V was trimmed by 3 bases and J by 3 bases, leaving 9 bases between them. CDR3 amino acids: CASSFSPFYEQYF. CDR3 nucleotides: TGTGCCAGCAGTTTCTCCCCCTTCTACGAGCAGTACTTC.

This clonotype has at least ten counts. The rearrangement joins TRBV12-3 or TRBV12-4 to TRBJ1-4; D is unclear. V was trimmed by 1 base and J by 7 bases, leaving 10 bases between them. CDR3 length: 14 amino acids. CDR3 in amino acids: CASSLVLSGEKLFF. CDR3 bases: TGTGCCAGCAGTTTAGTCCTCTCCGGTGAAAAACTGTTTTTT.

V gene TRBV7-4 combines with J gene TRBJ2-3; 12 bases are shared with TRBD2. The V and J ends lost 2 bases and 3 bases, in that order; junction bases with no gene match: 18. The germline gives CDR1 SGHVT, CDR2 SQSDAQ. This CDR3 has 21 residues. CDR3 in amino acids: CASSLPRVSSGRVRRTDTQYF. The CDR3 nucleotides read TGTGCCAGCAGCTTACCCCGAGTCTCTAGCGGGAGGGTCAGGCGGACAGATACGCAGTATTTT.

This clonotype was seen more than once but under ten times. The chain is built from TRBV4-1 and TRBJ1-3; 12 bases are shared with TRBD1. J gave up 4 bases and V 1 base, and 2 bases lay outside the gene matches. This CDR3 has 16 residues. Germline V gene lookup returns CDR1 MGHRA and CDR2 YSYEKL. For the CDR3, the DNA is TGCGCCAGCAGCCAAGGGGACAGGGGGCGAGGAAACACCATATATTTT. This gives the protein CASSQGDRGRGNTIYF.

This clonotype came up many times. Here the CDR3 DNA reads TGTGCCTGGAGTAGAACTTACGAGCAGTACTTC. Translating gives CAWSRTYEQYF. The V call is TRBV30, the J call TRBJ2-7, with D uncertain. CDR3 length: 11 amino acids. Trimming cost V 2 bases and J 4 bases, with 6 bases left between them. From germline, CDR1 is GTSNPN and CDR2 SVGIG (reference sequence).

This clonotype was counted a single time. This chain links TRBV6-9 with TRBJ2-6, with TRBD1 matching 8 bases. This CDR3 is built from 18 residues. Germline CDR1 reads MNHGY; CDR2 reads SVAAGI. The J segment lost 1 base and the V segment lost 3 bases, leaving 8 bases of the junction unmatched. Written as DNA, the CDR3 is TGTGCCAGCAGTTACATTCAGGGGGCGCTTTCTGGGGCCAACGTCCTGACTTTC. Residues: CASSYIQGALSGANVLTF.

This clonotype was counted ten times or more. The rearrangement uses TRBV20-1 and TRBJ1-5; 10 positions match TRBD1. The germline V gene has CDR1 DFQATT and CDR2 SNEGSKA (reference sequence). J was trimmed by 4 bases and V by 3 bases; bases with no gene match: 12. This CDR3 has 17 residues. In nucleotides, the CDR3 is TGCAGTGCTAGGATCCTGGGGACAGGGGCCTCTAATCAGCCCCAGCATTTT. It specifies CSARILGTGASNQPQHF.

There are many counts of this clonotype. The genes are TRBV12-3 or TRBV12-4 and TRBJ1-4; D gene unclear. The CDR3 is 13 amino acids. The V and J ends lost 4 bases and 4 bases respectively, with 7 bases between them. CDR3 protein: CASSYWLNEKLFF. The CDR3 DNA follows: TGTGCCAGCAGTTATTGGCTTAATGAAAAACTGTTTTTT.

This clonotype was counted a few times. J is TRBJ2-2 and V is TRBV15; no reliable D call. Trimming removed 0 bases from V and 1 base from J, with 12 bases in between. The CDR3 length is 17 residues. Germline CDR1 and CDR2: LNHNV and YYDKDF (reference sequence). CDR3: CATSRDLAVENTGELFF. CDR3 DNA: TGTGCCACCAGCAGAGATTTAGCCGTAGAGAACACCGGGGAGCTGTTTTTT.

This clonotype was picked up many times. DNA of the CDR3: TGTGCCAGCAGTCTCCTAGGACTAGCGAGGAGTACAGATACGCAGTATTTT. Amino acids: CASSLLGLARSTDTQYF. The V and J genes are TRBV28 and TRBJ2-3; 9 bases fit TRBD2. The CDR3 extends over 17 amino acids. J was trimmed by 3 bases and V by 5 bases; bases with no gene match: 12. Germline values: CDR1 MDHEN, CDR2 SYDVKM.

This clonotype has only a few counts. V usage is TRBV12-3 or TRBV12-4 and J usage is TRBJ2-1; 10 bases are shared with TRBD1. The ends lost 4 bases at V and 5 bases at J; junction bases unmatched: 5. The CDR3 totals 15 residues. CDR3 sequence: CASSSTGTGDNEQFF. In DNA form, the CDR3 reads TGTGCCAGCAGTTCCACCGGGACAGGGGACAATGAGCAGTTCTTC.